This T cell receptor (beta chain) stems from a study of cytotoxic CD8 clonotypes in ibrutinib-treated CLL (dated by TCRdb to about 2021). Turning to the overall study: The cohort was composed of ten to eleven relapsed/refractory and roughly 15 treatment-naive patients; IGHV unmutated status was identified in roughly 17 patients. Response samples were obtained after a median of approximately eleven months of treatment, with a range of roughly 6 to 36 months. Of the roughly 86 people in the trial, 25 to 30 had longitudinal samples available. Every sample from remission and from progressive disease was obtained while the patients were still on ibrutinib. Cryopreserved peripheral blood mononuclear cells were obtained before treatment, at response, and at either sustained remission or disease progression. Partial responses were observed in roughly 24 patients and complete responses in 2; after a median follow-up of around 64 months, remission was maintained in approximately 14 patients and progression was observed in approximately 12. Samples averaged roughly 280,000 productive templates and 90,000 to 95,000 productive rearrangements.

For TCR beta library preparation, around 1.8 micrograms of genomic DNA were extracted from the cryopreserved PBMCs. Longitudinal blood samples from CLL patients on ibrutinib monotherapy were analyzed using high-throughput TCR beta sequencing. The patients took part in an open-label, single-center phase 2 trial of ibrutinib monotherapy. The investigation overall reported the following: At ibrutinib response clonality went up, during sustained remission it held steady, and at progression it dropped back toward baseline. Sampling times were not matched between sustained-remission and progressing patients, and lymph node repertoires were not studied. Public clonotypes were found to be uncommon and were observed to contract or remain stable during treatment; the increase in clonality was shown to reflect expansion of private clonotypes at ibrutinib response. At baseline, clonality was higher than in age-matched healthy donors and showed a strong correlation with circulating CD8+ T-cell counts.

Details on this clone: What this receptor recognizes is not known. The record has no base qualities; no much larger clone is one base away.

Each clonotype received, on average, 10x coverage in deep resolution sequencing performed on a MiSeq, where the target depth lay between 1 in 1 million and 1 in 200,000 T cells. The immunoSEQ hsTCRB Kit was used to generate the TCR beta libraries. As for the authors' bioinformatics: ImmunoSEQ Data Assistant and ImmunoSEQ Analyzer were used for data analysis, and V, D and J genes were assigned according to IMGT definitions. Clonality, with values ranging from 0 to 1, was calculated as one minus the normalized Shannon entropy of productive rearrangement frequencies. Only overrepresented clonotypes making up at least 0.05% of each patient's repertoire were included in the public clonotype analysis. Some 13 age-matched healthy donor repertoires from immuneACCESS were used as controls for clonality. TCRdb's version of the immuneACCESS table is confined to in-frame rearrangements and falls short of the full clone set. An unresolved V gene accounts for under half of the shortfall where checked; the remainder is of unknown origin. D and trimming come from the DNA, and the V and J calls and clone size come from that table. This sample is represented by approximately 350,000 clones; over 55% of them were singletons. The top ten hold 5% to 6.5% of the sample.

CDR1 and CDR2 were assigned from the germline V gene as SGHAT and FQNNGV. Trimming removed 6 bases from V and 5 bases from J, leaving 11 bases between the germline ends. There are 12 amino acids in the CDR3, from cysteine to phenylalanine inclusive. The CDR3 DNA has 36 bases and is translated from base 1. The chain is encoded by TRBV11-2 joined to TRBJ2-7; there is no confident call for the D gene. Sample: PBMCs, taken after 36 months of ibrutinib treatment. The receptor was derived from a human donor with chronic lymphocytic leukemia. The nucleotide sequence is TGTGCCAGCAGTCAAGGACGGAACGAGCAGTACTTC. Its product reads: CASSQGRNEQYF.